This entry lists 19 T cell receptor beta chains sequenced from one sample in a study of neurological immune-mediated disorders. From the 5' RACE reads, TCRdb called clonotypes with MiXCR, one entry per CDR3 protein. The sample has tens of thousands of distinct CDR3 sequences; roughly 7.3% are singletons. The sequenced sample was PBMCs. These receptors all come from a woman in her forties in good health.

There are many counts of this clonotype. The chain recombines TRBV10-3 with TRBJ2-4; D not resolved. Trimming removed 0 bases from V and 9 bases from J, with 12 bases in between. Germline assignment: CDR1 ENHRY and CDR2 SYGVKD. The CDR3 runs 14 residues. As DNA, the CDR3 is TGTGCCATCAGTGAGTCGGGCTGGGAAGGCATTCAGTACTTC. Amino acid sequence: CAISESGWEGIQYF.

This clonotype was detected many times. The chain links TRBV4-3 to TRBJ2-2; TRBD1 matches at 7 bases. The V gene end was trimmed by 0 bases and the J gene end by 5 bases; junction bases not matched to a gene: 6. This CDR3 spans 16 amino acids. Germline CDR1 is LGHNA and CDR2 is YSLEER. The CDR3 DNA reads as TGCGCCAGCAGCCAAGATCTACAGGGGTTGACCGGGGAGCTGTTTTTT. Its translation is CASSQDLQGLTGELFF.

This clonotype was observed many times. V gene TRBV28 combines with J gene TRBJ1-5, with TRBD1 matching over 12 bases. J gave up 6 bases and V 3 bases, and 6 bases lay outside the gene matches. The CDR3 totals 16 residues. The V gene's germline CDR1 is MDHEN and CDR2 SYDVKM. The CDR3 DNA reads as TGTGCCAGCAGTTTGTCCGGGACAGGGGGCTTTCAGCCCCAGCATTTT. It yields the protein CASSLSGTGGFQPQHF.

This clonotype was counted ten times or more. The V and J genes are TRBV25-1 and TRBJ1-2; 10 nucleotides align to TRBD1. Unmatched junction bases numbered 16, after V lost 6 bases and J lost 0 bases. Germline values: CDR1 MGHDK, CDR2 SYGVNS. The CDR3 consists of 19 residues. CDR3 loop: CASRGVLGQGNSPNYGYTF. The CDR3 DNA reads as TGTGCCAGCAGGGGGGTTCTGGGACAGGGGAATTCCCCTAACTATGGCTACACCTTC.

There are many counts of this clonotype. The chain uses TRBV3-1 and TRBJ2-1, with TRBD2 matching over 12 bases. From germline, CDR1 is LGHDT and CDR2 YNNKEL (reference sequence). CDR3 size: 15 residues. V shed 4 bases, J shed 7 bases, and the junction held 5 bases outside the gene matches. The CDR3 protein is CASSLTSGRPNEQFF. For the CDR3, the DNA is TGTGCCAGCAGCCTCACTAGCGGGAGGCCAAATGAGCAGTTCTTC.

This clonotype was counted ten times or more. This chain connects TRBV7-8 to TRBJ2-3; D unclear. This CDR3 region has 11 residues. Germline-derived CDR1 and CDR2 are SGHVS and FQNEAQ. V lost 4 bases and J 2 bases, leaving 1 base between the germline ends. DNA for the CDR3: TGTGCCAGCAGCTACACAGATACGCAGTATTTT. Its translation is CASSYTDTQYF.

This clonotype showed up many times. The gene calls are TRBV25-1 and TRBJ1-2; D possibly corresponds to TRBD1 (6 bases). Trimming cost V 4 bases and J 6 bases, with 12 bases left between them. The CDR3 has 13 amino acids. Germline V gene data show CDR1 as MGHDK and CDR2 as SYGVNS. CDR3 residues: CASSGQGLHGYTF. The CDR3 nucleotides read TGTGCCAGCAGTGGGCAGGGGCTACATGGCTACACCTTC.

This clonotype was observed at least ten times. V gene TRBV5-1 combines with J gene TRBJ2-1, with 8 positions matching TRBD2. CDR3 length equals 15 residues. Trimming at V came to 5 bases and at J to 6 bases, leaving 10 bases not matched to a gene. Germline V gene data show CDR1 as SGHRS and CDR2 as YFSETQ. CDR3 sequence reads: CASSPGTSQSNEQFF. The DNA for the CDR3 is TGCGCCAGCAGTCCCGGGACTAGTCAGTCCAATGAGCAGTTCTTC.

The table lists this clonotype with many counts. The V call is TRBV20-1, the J call TRBJ2-1, with TRBD2 identical over 10 bases. V was clipped by 3 bases and J by 4 bases; unmatched bases: 9. The V gene's germline CDR1 is DFQATT and CDR2 SNEGSKA (reference sequence). The CDR3 runs to 16 residues. CDR3 residues: CSASGASGSGYNEQFF. CDR3 coding DNA: TGCAGTGCTAGTGGGGCTAGCGGGAGTGGGTACAATGAGCAGTTCTTC.

This clonotype was seen ten or more times. This chain joins TRBV5-1 and TRBJ2-7; no definite D call. The CDR3 is 16 amino acids. Looked up from germline, CDR1 is SGHRS and CDR2 is YFSETQ. V lost 3 bases to trimming and J lost 2 bases, with 18 bases between them. CDR3: CASSSGGSSSTYEQYF. The CDR3 DNA is TGCGCCAGCAGCTCCGGTGGCAGTAGTTCAACCTACGAGCAGTACTTC.

The table lists this clonotype with many counts. The CDR3 DNA reads TGTGCCAGCAGTTTAAGGGGCGGACAGCCCTACGAGCAGTACTTC. As protein: CASSLRGGQPYEQYF. This chain connects TRBV27 to TRBJ2-7, with D perhaps matching TRBD1 (6 bases). Trimming removed 2 bases from V and 2 bases from J, with 13 bases in between. Per germline, CDR1 MNHEY and CDR2 SMNVEV (reference sequence). CDR3 length: 15 amino acids.

This clonotype has a count of ten or more. J is TRBJ2-2 and V is TRBV2, with 11 bases aligning to TRBD2. This CDR3 is 18 amino acids long. Germline V gene data show CDR1 as SNHLY and CDR2 as FYNNEI. V shed 2 bases, J shed 1 base, and the junction held 6 bases outside the gene matches. CDR3 sequence: CASSELAGGRGNTGELFF. The CDR3 DNA follows: TGTGCCAGCAGTGAACTAGCGGGGGGCCGCGGGAACACCGGGGAGCTGTTTTTT.

This clonotype was detected ten times or more. CDR3 amino acids: CASSDGQGGGELFF. For the CDR3, the DNA is TGTGCCAGCAGTGACGGCCAGGGTGGCGGGGAGCTGTTTTTT. The chain employs TRBV6-4 and TRBJ2-2; D perhaps matches TRBD1 (5 bases). Germline loops: CDR1 MRHNA, CDR2 SNTAGT. The length of the CDR3 is 14 residues. V was trimmed by 2 bases and J by 7 bases, leaving 11 bases between them.

This clonotype was detected ten times or more. V gene TRBV7-9 combines with J gene TRBJ2-3; TRBD2 might be the D (7 bases). Trimming stripped 4 bases from V and 2 bases from J, with 16 bases between. The germline CDR1 and CDR2 sequences are SEHNR and FQNEAQ (reference sequence). This CDR3 has 16 amino acids. The CDR3 protein is CASSSLGGGPTDTQYF. As DNA, the CDR3 is TGTGCCAGCAGCTCATTAGGGGGGGGGCCCACAGATACGCAGTATTTT.

This clonotype was recorded many times. The CDR3 loop reads CASSPFQGAGGPEAFF. For the CDR3, the DNA is TGTGCCAGCAGCCCGTTTCAGGGGGCAGGGGGCCCTGAAGCTTTCTTT. The V gene is TRBV3-1, the J gene TRBJ1-1, with 8 bases fitting TRBD1. The CDR3 extends over 16 amino acids. Germline values: CDR1 LGHDT, CDR2 YNNKEL (reference sequence). V was pared by 4 bases and J by 6 bases, with 13 bases of the junction left unmatched.

V and J are TRBV7-8 and TRBJ2-3; 11 nucleotides align to TRBD2. CDR3 length equals 18 residues. CDR1 is SGHVS and CDR2 is FQNEAQ in the germline V gene. With V trimmed by 6 bases and J by 1 base, 12 bases remained unmatched. CDR3 in amino acids: CASRAELAGVLGTDTQYF. CDR3 DNA: TGTGCCAGCAGAGCGGAACTAGCGGGAGTTCTGGGCACAGATACGCAGTATTTT.

This clonotype was picked up many times. This sequence joins TRBV6-6 and TRBJ2-1; tentatively, D is TRBD1 (6 bases). CDR1 and CDR2 (germline): MNHNY, SVGAGI (reference sequence). The CDR3 has 17 amino acids. V lost 2 bases and J 2 bases, leaving 16 bases between the germline ends. The CDR3 DNA follows: TGTGCCAGCAGTTACCATACCGGGACAACGACCTACAATGAGCAGTTCTTC. This translates into CASSYHTGTTTYNEQFF.

This clonotype was seen repeatedly, ten times or more. The chain employs TRBV20-1 and TRBJ2-1; perhaps TRBD1 as D (6 bases). The CDR3 is 15 amino acids. Germline V lookup: CDR1 DFQATT, CDR2 SNEGSKA (reference sequence). Trimming took off 5 bases at V and 6 bases at J, with 20 bases between the two ends. The CDR3 DNA follows: TGCAGTGCTGGCCCAGGGGTAGCCGCTCTCAATGAGCAGTTCTTC. Translating it yields CSAGPGVAALNEQFF.

This clonotype was detected many times. This chain links TRBV20-1 with TRBJ1-6; D is unclear. Looked up from germline, CDR1 is DFQATT and CDR2 is SNEGSKA (reference sequence). The CDR3 contains 14 residues. Trimming took 2 bases from V and 8 from J, leaving 13 bases between them. CDR3 residues: CSARIGQVYSPLHF. DNA for the CDR3: TGCAGTGCTAGAATTGGGCAGGTTTATTCACCCCTCCACTTT.